Listed here are 30 T cell receptor beta chains from one sample, sequenced in a study of cytomegalovirus exposure and HLA in healthy donors. 13 Jbeta primers and 60 Vbeta primers were used for the PCR. Only in-frame clones appear in the TCRdb table, and some are missing; sequencing was by immunoSEQ multiplex PCR. The table shows under 200,000 clones, with roughly 80% occurring only once. The sequenced material came from PBMCs. The receptor set was obtained from a male donor in good health and CMV-seronegative.

This clone was seen a few times. The V gene is TRBV2, the J gene TRBJ2-7; D possibly corresponds to TRBD1 (5 bases). In germline, CDR1 is SNHLY, CDR2 FYNNEI. Trimming pared 1 base from V and 2 bases from J, leaving 12 bases between. The CDR3 contains 15 residues. Here the CDR3 reads CASSEGSDKTYEQYF. The CDR3 region has the DNA TGTGCCAGCAGTGAAGGGTCGGACAAGACCTACGAGCAGTACTTC. Drawing the rest from reference TRBV2 and TRBJ2-7, the complete variable domain is EPEVTQTPSHQVTQMGQEVILRCVPISNHLYFYWYRQILGQKVEFLVSFYNNEISEKSEIFDDQFSVERPDGSNFTLKIRSTKLEDSAMYFCASSEGSDKTYEQYFGPGTRLTVT.

The chain uses TRBV7-8 and TRBJ2-3, with a possible D match to TRBD1 (6 bases). The V gene lost 3 bases and the J gene lost 3 bases, with 10 bases spanning the gap. Germline lookup yields CDR1 SGHVS and CDR2 FQNEAQ. The CDR3 has 14 amino acids. The CDR3 protein is CASSFRGRTDTQYF. The CDR3 region has the DNA TGTGCCAGCAGCTTTAGGGGGAGAACAGATACGCAGTATTTT.

This chain links TRBV29-1 with TRBJ1-2; D is possibly TRBD1 (5 bases). V was trimmed by 6 bases and J by 3 bases, leaving 17 bases between them. The CDR3 has 14 amino acids. The V gene's germline CDR1 is SQVTM and CDR2 ANQGSEA. The CDR3 is CSVLETANYYGYTF. The CDR3 bases are TGCAGCGTCCTGGAGACAGCGAACTACTATGGCTACACCTTC.

The chain uses TRBV20-1 and TRBJ2-7; D remains unclear. V was clipped by 7 bases and J by 5 bases, with 9 bases between them. The CDR3 is 10 residues long. Germline-derived CDR1 and CDR2 are DFQATT and SNEGSKA (reference sequence). For the CDR3, the DNA is TGCAGTGACAGACCTAACGAGCAGTACTTC. It codes for CSDRPNEQYF.

The chain uses TRBV9 and TRBJ1-2; D is possibly TRBD1 (6 bases). CDR1 is SGDLS, CDR2 YYNGEE, per germline. V dropped 3 bases and J dropped 6 bases, with 12 bases sitting between them. The length of the CDR3 is 13 residues. The chain's CDR3 is CASSGSTGNGYTF. The CDR3 DNA is TGTGCCAGCAGCGGTTCAACAGGGAATGGCTACACCTTC.

The V and J genes are TRBV2 and TRBJ1-4, with 8 bases identical to TRBD1. Germline V lookup: CDR1 SNHLY, CDR2 FYNNEI. This CDR3 spans 15 amino acids. V shed 5 bases, J shed 0 bases, and the junction held 2 bases outside the gene matches. The chain's CDR3 is CASSSRGPTNEKLFF. CDR3 bases: TGTGCCAGCAGTAGCAGGGGGCCAACTAATGAAAAACTGTTTTTT. Supplemented by reference TRBV2 and TRBJ1-4, the full variable domain reads EPEVTQTPSHQVTQMGQEVILRCVPISNHLYFYWYRQILGQKVEFLVSFYNNEISEKSEIFDDQFSVERPDGSNFTLKIRSTKLEDSAMYFCASSSRGPTNEKLFFGSGTQLSVL.

This clone was observed a few times. The chain joins TRBV4-1 to TRBJ2-2, with D possibly matching TRBD1 (6 bases). The CDR3 extends over 15 amino acids. In germline, CDR1 is MGHRA, CDR2 YSYEKL. V lost 5 bases and J 1 base, leaving 11 bases between the germline ends. The CDR3 coding sequence is TGCGCCAGCAGCTCCGGGACACTGAACACCGGGGAGCTGTTTTTT. This gives the protein CASSSGTLNTGELFF.

The rearrangement links TRBV7-8 to TRBJ2-7; no clear D. The V gene lost 5 bases and the J gene lost 2 bases, with 16 bases spanning the gap. The CDR3 spans 15 residues. Germline V CDR1 and CDR2: SGHVS, FQNEAQ. The CDR3 bases are TGTGCCAGCAGCCTGCCCCCGATCTATACCTACGAGCAGTACTTC. This codes for CASSLPPIYTYEQYF.

This clone showed up just once. The rearrangement joins TRBV2 to TRBJ2-1, with D perhaps matching TRBD1 (5 bases). Trimming stripped 0 bases from V and 1 base from J, with 10 bases between. The CDR3 is 16 residues long. Germline CDR1 and CDR2: SNHLY and FYNNEI. The CDR3 region has the DNA TGTGCCAGCAGTGAAGCGGGGCGGATATCCTACAATGAGCAGTTCTTC. It specifies CASSEAGRISYNEQFF.

The chain recombines TRBV5-1 with TRBJ2-2; the match to TRBD2 covers 12 bases. Germline CDR1 and CDR2: SGHRS and YFSETQ. The CDR3 extends over 16 amino acids. After removal of 4 bases from V and 7 bases from J, the junction contained 8 bases not matched to a gene. The CDR3 is CASSVTSGSVHGELFF. In DNA form, the CDR3 reads TGCGCCAGCAGCGTGACTAGCGGGAGTGTGCACGGGGAGCTGTTTTTT.

V and J are TRBV28 and TRBJ2-3, with D maybe TRBD2 (7 bases). Germline CDR1 is MDHEN and CDR2 is SYDVKM. The V end was cut by 6 bases, the J end by 2 bases, with 12 bases between. The CDR3 contains 14 residues. This CDR3 is CASSGGGYTDTQYF. The CDR3 DNA follows: TGTGCCAGCAGCGGCGGGGGCTACACAGATACGCAGTATTTT. Variable domain in full (rest from reference TRBV28 and TRBJ2-3): DVKVTQSSRYLVKRTGEKVFLECVQDMDHENMFWYRQDPGLGLRLIYFSYDVKMKEKGDIPEGYSVSREKKERFSLILESASTNQTSMYLCASSGGGYTDTQYFGPGTRLTVL.

This chain uses TRBV19 with TRBJ1-1; D call uncertain. Germline CDR1 is LNHDA and CDR2 is SQIVND (reference sequence). Between the trimmed V and J ends, which lost 8 bases and 5 bases, there was a span of 18 bases. The CDR3 is made up of 14 amino acids. The CDR3 DNA follows: TGTGCCAGTGGTAAGGAGCTAGGGAGAACTGAAGCTTTCTTT. Amino acids: CASGKELGRTEAFF.

This rearrangement joins TRBV15 to TRBJ2-7; the D gene is possibly TRBD2 (5 bases). V was pared by 2 bases and J by 4 bases, with 6 bases between. This CDR3 has 12 amino acids. The germline CDR1 and CDR2 sequences are LNHNV and YYDKDF (reference sequence). The CDR3 sequence is CATSRSGYEQYF. DNA for the CDR3: TGTGCCACCAGCAGATCGGGGTACGAGCAGTACTTC.

The V and J genes are TRBV7-9 and TRBJ2-1; 11 bases match TRBD1. Losses at the gene ends were 11 bases for V and 8 bases for J; bases not matched to a gene: 8. Germline-derived CDR1 and CDR2 are SEHNR and FQNEAQ (reference sequence). The CDR3 contains 13 residues. This CDR3 reads CAAGTGGGDEQFF. The CDR3 DNA reads TGTGCCGCCGGGACAGGGGGGGGAGATGAGCAGTTCTTC. Drawing the rest from reference TRBV7-9 and TRBJ2-1, the complete variable domain is DTGVSQNPRHKITKRGQNVTFRCDPISEHNRLYWYRQTLGQGPEFLTYFQNEAQLEKSRLLSDRFSAERPKGSFSTLEIQRTEQGDSAMYLCAAGTGGGDEQFFGPGTRLTVL.

The chain carries TRBV7-2 and TRBJ1-1; possibly TRBD1 for D (5 bases). V lost 5 bases and J 3 bases, leaving 10 bases between the germline ends. Germline V gene data show CDR1 as SGHTA and CDR2 as FQGNSA. This CDR3 spans 13 amino acids. DNA for the CDR3: TGTGCCAGCAGCGCTCAGGGTTACACTGAAGCTTTCTTT. This translates into CASSAQGYTEAFF.

The V call is TRBV4-2, the J call TRBJ2-7, with no clear D. Looked up from germline, CDR1 is LGHNA and CDR2 is YNFKEQ. This CDR3 comprises 12 residues. Trimming pared 5 bases from V and 6 bases from J, leaving 11 bases between. In DNA, the CDR3 is TGTGCCAGCAGCTCGACATTCCCCGAGCAGTACTTC. Amino acids: CASSSTFPEQYF.

The genes are TRBV11-1 and TRBJ2-3, with 9 nucleotides matching TRBD1. V lost 5 bases and J lost 1; bases outside the gene matches: 10. Looked up from germline, CDR1 is SGHAT and CDR2 is FQDESV (reference sequence). The CDR3 is made up of 17 amino acids. Here the CDR3 DNA reads TGTGCCAGCAGCCAAGGACCCGGGACAGGGCGCACAGATACGCAGTATTTT. Translation gives CASSQGPGTGRTDTQYF.

The chain joins TRBV5-8 to TRBJ2-7, with D maybe TRBD2 (5 bases). CDR3 length: 12 amino acids. Trimming stripped 1 base from V and 7 bases from J, with 9 bases between. Germline V CDR1 and CDR2: SGHTS, YDEGEE. In nucleotides, the CDR3 is TGTGCCAGCAGCTTGTACGGGGTTGAGCAGTACTTC. Amino acid sequence: CASSLYGVEQYF.

J is TRBJ2-7 and V is TRBV2; perhaps TRBD1 as D (7 bases). This CDR3 is 15 amino acids long. The ends were cut back, 6 bases at V and 5 bases at J, with 20 bases in the middle. Per the germline V gene, CDR1 is SNHLY and CDR2 is FYNNEI. The CDR3 loop is CASSEGAGIGDEQYF. For the CDR3, the DNA is TGTGCCAGCAGCGAGGGGGCGGGGATAGGAGACGAGCAGTACTTC.

The V gene is TRBV7-6, the J gene TRBJ2-2, with 10 bases aligning to TRBD1. The CDR3 covers 16 residues. The junction had 9 bases not matched to a gene; V was cut back by 6 bases and J by 5 bases. The germline V gene has CDR1 SGHVS and CDR2 FNYEAQ. CDR3 residues: CASSRQGARETGELFF. DNA for the CDR3: TGTGCCAGCAGTCGACAGGGGGCGCGGGAAACCGGGGAGCTGTTTTTT. The full variable domain, completed using reference TRBV7-6 and TRBJ2-2, is GAGVSQSPRYKVTKRGQDVALRCDPISGHVSLYWYRQALGQGPEFLTYFNYEAQQDKSGLPNDRFSAERPEGSISTLTIQRTEQRDSAMYRCASSRQGARETGELFFGEGSRLTVL.

The J gene is TRBJ2-1, the V gene TRBV9; D unresolved. The CDR3 has 14 residues. Germline V gene data show CDR1 as SGDLS and CDR2 as YYNGEE. V lost 0 bases, J lost 5 bases, and 9 bases lay in between. Written as DNA, the CDR3 is TGTGCCAGCAGCGTAGGAGGAGCCCACAATGAGCAGTTCTTC. As protein: CASSVGGAHNEQFF.

This rearrangement joins TRBV21-1 to TRBJ2-7; the table's D call, TRBD1, was not checked against the DNA. TRBV21-1 is reported as a pseudogene. This CDR3 contains 14 residues. The CDR3 reads CASSKVTSSYEQYF. DNA of the CDR3: TGTGCCAGCAGCAAGGTCACAAGCTCCTACGAGCAGTACTTC.

The chain couples TRBV5-1 to TRBJ1-1; unclear D gene. This CDR3 comprises 12 residues. Germline values: CDR1 SGHRS, CDR2 YFSETQ. V was cut by 2 bases and J by 1 base, with 3 bases left in between. CDR3 region: CASSFSNTEAFF. Here the CDR3 DNA reads TGCGCCAGCAGCTTCTCGAACACTGAAGCTTTCTTT.

This chain connects TRBV9 to TRBJ1-1, with D uncertain. From germline, CDR1 is SGDLS and CDR2 YYNGEE. This CDR3 has 12 residues. Trimming left V 5 bases short and J 0 bases short, with 5 bases between. The CDR3 here is CASSKMNTEAFF. The CDR3, as DNA: TGTGCCAGCAGTAAAATGAACACTGAAGCTTTCTTT.

The gene calls are TRBV6-1 and TRBJ2-7; D unclear. The CDR3 has 15 residues. V dropped 0 bases and J dropped 2 bases, with 11 bases sitting between them. In germline, CDR1 is MNHNS, CDR2 SASEGT. The CDR3 DNA is TGTGCCAGCAGTGAAGCGGTCAGGATCACCTACGAGCAGTACTTC. Protein product: CASSEAVRITYEQYF.

J is TRBJ2-5 and V is TRBV7-9, with TRBD2 identical over 8 bases. This CDR3 is 17 amino acids long. With V trimmed by 5 bases and J by 2 bases, 13 bases remained unmatched. Germline CDR1 is SEHNR and CDR2 is FQNEAQ (reference sequence). This CDR3 is CASSRGGRPFLQETQYF. In DNA, the CDR3 is TGTGCCAGCAGCCGCGGGGGGCGGCCCTTCCTACAAGAGACCCAGTACTTC.

V is TRBV2 and J is TRBJ2-1; unclear D gene. Germline CDR1 SNHLY, CDR2 FYNNEI. The V gene lost 5 bases and the J gene lost 8 bases, with 16 bases spanning the gap. The CDR3 has 14 residues. CDR3 protein: CASSFLPVVYEQFF. As DNA, the CDR3 is TGTGCCAGCAGTTTTTTACCCGTAGTCTATGAGCAGTTCTTC.

The rearrangement links TRBV20-1 to TRBJ1-1, with TRBD1 identical over 8 bases. The CDR3 sequence is 10 residues long. The germline CDR1 and CDR2 sequences are DFQATT and SNEGSKA (reference sequence). The V and J ends lost 5 bases and 10 bases, in that order; junction bases with no gene match: 3. This CDR3 is CSAGQGAAFF. CDR3 nucleotides: TGCAGTGCTGGGCAGGGGGCAGCTTTCTTT.

This clone was picked up one time. J is TRBJ1-2 and V is TRBV12-5; D gene uncertain. Trimming took off 1 base at V and 8 bases at J, with 5 bases between the two ends. The CDR3 is 11 residues long. CDR1 is LGHNT, CDR2 FRNRAP, per germline. CDR3 region: CASGLGEGYTF. DNA of the CDR3: TGTGCTAGTGGTTTGGGGGAGGGCTACACCTTC.

The V and J genes are TRBV5-1 and TRBJ1-4; D not certain. V dropped 0 bases and J dropped 7 bases, with 13 bases sitting between them. This CDR3 region has 15 residues. Germline assignment: CDR1 SGHRS and CDR2 YFSETQ. CDR3 amino acids: CASSLGSGLTEKLFF. CDR3 nucleotides: TGCGCCAGCAGCTTGGGATCAGGCCTGACTGAAAAACTGTTTTTT.